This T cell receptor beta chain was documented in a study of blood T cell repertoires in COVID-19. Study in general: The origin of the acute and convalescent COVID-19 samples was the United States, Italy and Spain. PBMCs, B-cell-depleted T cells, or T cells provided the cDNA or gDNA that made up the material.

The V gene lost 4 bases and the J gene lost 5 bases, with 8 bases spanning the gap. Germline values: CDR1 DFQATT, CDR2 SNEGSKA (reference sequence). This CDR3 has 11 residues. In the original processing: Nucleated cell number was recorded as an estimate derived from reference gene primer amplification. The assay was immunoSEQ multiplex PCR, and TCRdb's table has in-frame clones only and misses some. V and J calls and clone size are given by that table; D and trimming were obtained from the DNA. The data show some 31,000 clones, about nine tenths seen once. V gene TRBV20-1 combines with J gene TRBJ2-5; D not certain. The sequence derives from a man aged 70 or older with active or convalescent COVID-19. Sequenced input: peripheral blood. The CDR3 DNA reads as TGCAGTGCTAATGTCTTTGAGACCCAGTACTTC. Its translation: CSANVFETQYF.